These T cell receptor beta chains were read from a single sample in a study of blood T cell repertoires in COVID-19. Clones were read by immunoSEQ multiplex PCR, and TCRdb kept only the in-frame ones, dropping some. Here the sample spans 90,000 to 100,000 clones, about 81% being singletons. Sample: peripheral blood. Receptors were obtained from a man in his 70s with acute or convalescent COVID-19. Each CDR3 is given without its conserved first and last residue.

CDR3aa: ASSLASGPYNEQF
v_gene: TRBV7-6

CDR3aa: ASSYSAAGYYGYT
v_gene: TRBV6-5

CDR3aa: ASSYDRASSYEQY
v_gene: TRBV5-5

CDR3aa: AGLGGRGPSYNEQF
v_gene: TRBV7-7

CDR3aa: AWTYNYGYT
v_gene: TRBV30

CDR3aa: ASSDVGAGKNEQY
v_gene: TRBV2

CDR3aa: ASSLDPTGAGGELF
v_gene: TRBV5-1

CDR3aa: AWSAKKRTGTDTQY
v_gene: TRBV30

CDR3aa: ASSPGDSPNSPLH
v_gene: TRBV5-1

CDR3aa: ASSFRARGKETQY
v_gene: TRBV5-4

CDR3aa: ASSRGDRGRTGELF
v_gene: TRBV27